A selection of T cell receptor beta chains follows, all from one sample in a study of CD8 T cells in ankylosing spondylitis. MiXCR was run by TCRdb on the 5' RACE reads, yielding one entry per CDR3 protein. This table has 35,000 to 40,000 distinct CDR3 sequences, approximately 15% appearing once. The sample consisted of blood. The receptor set was obtained from a male donor with ankylosing spondylitis or in good health (not recorded which). Both conserved end residues are part of each CDR3. The order of the fields is V gene, CDR3 length, clone size, J gene, D gene, CDR3 protein, CDR3 DNA. D genes are given only for firm matches. Part of the rows lack a size; the others show once, few, many or a class for expanded clones.

TRBV4-1	14	NA	TRBJ2-3	NA	CASSQETVADTQYF	TGCGCCAGCAGCCAAGAGACTGTCGCAGATACGCAGTATTTT
TRBV7-2	14	NA	TRBJ2-2	NA	CASNHRTNTGELFF	TGTGCCAGCAATCACAGGACGAACACCGGGGAGCTGTTTTTT
TRBV3-1	14	once	TRBJ2-1	TRBD2	CASSPSGGWNEQFF	TGTGCCAGCAGTCCTAGCGGGGGGTGGAATGAGCAGTTCTTC
TRBV12-3/TRBV12-4	16	NA	TRBJ2-4	TRBD2	CASSLAFSGGLNIQYF	TGTGCCAGCAGTTTAGCTTTTTCCGGGGGGTTAAACATTCAGTACTTC
TRBV10-3	13	NA	TRBJ1-5	NA	CAISERVEQPQHF	TGTGCCATCAGTGAGCGGGTAGAGCAGCCCCAGCATTTT
TRBV4-3	13	many	TRBJ2-2	NA	CASSGGNTGELFF	TGCGCCAGCAGCGGGGGAAACACCGGGGAGCTGTTTTTT
TRBV7-9	16	NA	TRBJ2-1	TRBD2	CASSYPSARGDNEQFF	TGTGCCAGCAGCTACCCCTCCGCGCGGGGGGACAATGAGCAGTTCTTC
TRBV10-3	15	few	TRBJ2-3	TRBD2	CAISESGGSTDTQYF	TGTGCCATCAGTGAGAGCGGGGGTTCCACAGATACGCAGTATTTT
TRBV7-3	16	NA	TRBJ2-1	TRBD2	CASSLVGTSGDNEQFF	TGTGCCAGCAGCTTAGTGGGGACTAGCGGGGACAATGAGCAGTTCTTC
TRBV20-1	17	NA	TRBJ2-1	NA	CSARDQVRPLGYNEQFF	TGCAGTGCTAGAGATCAGGTGCGGCCCCTGGGCTACAATGAGCAGTTCTTC
TRBV6-2/TRBV6-3	15	NA	TRBJ2-6	NA	CASSYGGYGANVLTF	TGTGCCAGCAGTTACGGCGGATATGGGGCCAACGTCCTGACTTTC
TRBV5-1	12	few	TRBJ1-4	NA	CASSLGGEKLFF	TGCGCCAGCAGCTTGGGAGGAGAAAAACTGTTTTTT
TRBV7-9	13	NA	TRBJ1-1	NA	CASSSYRDPEAFF	TGTGCCAGCAGCTCGTACCGGGACCCAGAAGCTTTCTTT
TRBV2	12	few	TRBJ2-1	NA	CASNLGPNEQFF	TGTGCCAGCAATCTGGGGCCCAATGAGCAGTTCTTC
TRBV28	15	NA	TRBJ2-7	NA	CASSLDGTASYEQYF	TGTGCCAGCAGTTTGGACGGGACGGCCTCCTACGAGCAGTACTTC
TRBV20-1	15	few	TRBJ2-1	NA	CSAREGSGYYNEQFF	TGCAGTGCTAGAGAAGGGAGCGGGTACTACAATGAGCAGTTCTTC
TRBV5-1	15	few	TRBJ2-7	NA	CASSPSGSDSYEQYF	TGCGCCAGCAGCCCCTCCGGTAGCGATTCCTACGAGCAGTACTTC
TRBV10-3	14	once	TRBJ2-7	TRBD2	CAIMASGTSYEQYF	TGTGCCATCATGGCTAGCGGGACCTCCTACGAGCAGTACTTC
TRBV15	16	NA	TRBJ2-3	TRBD2	CATSRDLRLAGYFKYF	TGTGCCACCAGCAGAGATTTAAGACTAGCGGGGTACTTCAAGTATTTT
TRBV7-2	16	NA	TRBJ2-3	TRBD2	CASSLGASGPADTQYF	TGTGCCAGCAGCCTTGGGGCTAGCGGTCCCGCAGATACGCAGTATTTT
TRBV29-1	14	NA	TRBJ2-2	NA	CSVETHGFTGELFF	TGCAGCGTTGAAACCCATGGGTTCACCGGGGAGCTGTTTTTT
TRBV2	15	NA	TRBJ2-2	NA	CASSLTGVNTGELFF	TGTGCCAGCAGCCTTACAGGAGTCAACACCGGGGAGCTGTTTTTT
TRBV5-5	18	NA	TRBJ2-1	TRBD2	CASSLANAGGRHLSEQFF	TGTGCCAGCAGCTTGGCCAACGCGGGGGGCCGTCATCTGAGTGAGCAGTTCTTC
TRBV7-2	15	few	TRBJ2-2	NA	CASSLVSINTGELFF	TGTGCCAGCAGCTTAGTCTCCATTAACACCGGGGAGCTGTTTTTT
TRBV2	13	NA	TRBJ2-2	TRBD1	CASSEQGAGELFF	TGTGCCAGCAGTGAACAGGGGGCGGGGGAGCTGTTTTTT
TRBV20-1	13	few	TRBJ2-5	NA	CSAVLADQETQYF	TGCAGTGCTGTACTAGCAGACCAAGAGACCCAGTACTTC